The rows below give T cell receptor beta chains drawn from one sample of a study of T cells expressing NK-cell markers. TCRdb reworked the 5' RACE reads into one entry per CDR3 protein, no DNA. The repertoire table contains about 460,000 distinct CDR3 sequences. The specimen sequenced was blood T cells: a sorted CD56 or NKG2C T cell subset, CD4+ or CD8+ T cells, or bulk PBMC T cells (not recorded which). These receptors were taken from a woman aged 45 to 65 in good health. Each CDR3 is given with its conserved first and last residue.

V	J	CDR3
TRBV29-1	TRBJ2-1	CSVGGSSFYNEQFF
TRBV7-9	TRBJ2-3	CATQYQAGDTQYF
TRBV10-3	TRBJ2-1	CAITTGRAYNEQFF
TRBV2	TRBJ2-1	CASRDDRGHEQFF
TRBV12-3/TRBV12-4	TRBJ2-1	CASSFRRTGGGEQFF
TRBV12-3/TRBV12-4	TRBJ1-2	CASRLPGVKGYTF
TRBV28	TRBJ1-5	CASSLFDILSNQPQHF
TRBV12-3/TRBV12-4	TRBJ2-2	CASKRTGSAWANTGELFF
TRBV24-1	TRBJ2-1	CATSGGLAVHNEQFF
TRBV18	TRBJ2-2	CASSPPNRERAGELFF
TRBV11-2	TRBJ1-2	CASSFPRGGSYGYTF
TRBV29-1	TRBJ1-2	CSVEAGMRGYTF
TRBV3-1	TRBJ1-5	CASSLGTGPQPQHF
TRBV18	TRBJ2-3	CASSPGLAGGADTQYF
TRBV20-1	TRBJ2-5	CSASATGGYVETQYF
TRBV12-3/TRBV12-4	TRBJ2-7	CASSLAVFSGVEQYF
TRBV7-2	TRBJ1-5	CASSSTGPGAQHF
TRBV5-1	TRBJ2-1	CASSLGKRVYNEQFF
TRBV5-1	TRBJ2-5	CASSSDLGETQYF
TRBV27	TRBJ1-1	CASSLSPPAGPNTEAFF
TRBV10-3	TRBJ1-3	CATGQLDSGNTIYF
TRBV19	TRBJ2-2	CASSKGQGMNTGELFF
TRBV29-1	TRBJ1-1	CSVQPRMNTEAFF
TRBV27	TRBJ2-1	CASTTYGRSYNEQFF
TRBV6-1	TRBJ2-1	CASRWTASYNEQFF
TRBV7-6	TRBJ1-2	CASSYRVNYGYTF
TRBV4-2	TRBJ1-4	CASSQDDEKLFF
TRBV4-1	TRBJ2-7	CASSQVSLRTSGTYEQYF
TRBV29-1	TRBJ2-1	CSVPTGGPYNEQFF
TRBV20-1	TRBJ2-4	CSARKVTSGTLAKNIQYF
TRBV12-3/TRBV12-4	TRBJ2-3	CASSSRGGYGNTDTQYF
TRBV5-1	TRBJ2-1	CASSSPVGQGVVNEQFF
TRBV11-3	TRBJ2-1	CASSFTSTGHSYNEQFF
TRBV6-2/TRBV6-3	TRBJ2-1	CASSYGSGWGYNEQFF
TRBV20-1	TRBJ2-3	CSAERQGRSDTQYF